The entry that follows covers one TCR beta chain sequence. These data originate in a study of blood T cell repertoires in COVID-19. Study context: There were acute and convalescent COVID-19 samples, and they came from the United States, Italy and Spain. In each case, the material was cDNA or gDNA derived from T cells, B-cell-depleted T cells, or PBMCs.

Original data processing: By means of reference gene primer amplification, nucleated cell counts were estimated. Produced via immunoSEQ multiplex PCR; TCRdb's table is partial and in-frame only. For V, J and clone size, that table is used; D and trimming come from the DNA. The table lists more than 120,000 clones, 80% to 90% of them singletons. Germline V gives CDR1 SGHTA, CDR2 FQGTGA. The CDR3 sequence is 15 residues long. Trimming removed 5 bases at V and 7 bases at J, with 17 bases between. This sequence joins TRBV7-3 and TRBJ2-2; D possibly corresponds to TRBD2 (6 bases). The TCR originated in a woman between 45 and 65 years old with acute or convalescent COVID-19. Sequencing was carried out using peripheral blood. The CDR3 region is CASSLGGSRSGELFF. In nucleotides, the CDR3 is TGTGCCAGCAGCCTGGGAGGCTCAAGGAGCGGGGAGCTGTTTTTT.